This T cell receptor beta chain was profiled in a study of T-cell reconstitution after alpha-beta-depleted transplantation in children (TCRdb year 2016). Regarding the complete study: The study quantitatively tracked T-cell immune reconstitution after TCRalphabeta/CD19-depleted allogeneic hematopoietic cell transplantation in children using TCR repertoire profiling.

The full study reports these points: Over the following months the frequencies of hyperexpanded clones went down, and after one year T-cell counts and TCRbeta diversity were mostly credited to newly produced T cells. In some patients, the high TCRbeta diversity seen at day 60 was put down to recipient T cells and intrathymic progenitors that had survived conditioning. About two months after transplant, the apparently early recovery of alphabetaT-cell counts reportedly depended on just several hundred clones that had expanded rapidly and came from non-depleted graft cells.

Receptor libraries were prepared by PCR. Reads for this sample came from an Illumina HiSeq 2500. To normalize quantification of the TCRbeta repertoire, the TCR libraries were built with molecular barcoding that relied on unique molecular identifiers. The raw public data were reprocessed by TCRdb itself: fastp quality trimming at Q25, MiXCR clonotype calling, in-frame beta chains only. CDR3 protein duplicates are merged, each entry listing the most common genes and DNA. The sample contains about 980,000 distinct CDR3 sequences, 25% to 35% of them found a single time. Over 25% of the sample is in the top ten clones. Remarks on this clonotype: It has no known antigen specificity. Per-nucleotide qualities are absent, and no much larger clonotype sits a single base away.

CDR1 and CDR2 (SGHVS, FNYEAQ) derive from the germline V gene. V was cut back by 2 bases and J by 6 bases, leaving a gap of 7 bases between them. The CDR3, from cysteine to phenylalanine, totals 12 residues. Only the CDR3 part of the read is kept: 36 bases, read in frame from the first base. The sample's treatment or condition label, decoded: allogeneic hematopoietic cell transplantation with graft depleted of TCRalphabeta T cells and CD19 B cells. The children who served as transplant recipients had been given grafts of TCRalphabeta/CD19-depleted allogeneic hematopoietic cells. Specimen: PBMCs, mostly from graft donor cells, collected 360 days after TCRalphabeta/CD19-depleted stem cell transplant. This TCR was recovered from a boy less than two years old who had a stem cell transplant for SCID, so the T cells may come from the graft donor. Here the chain combines TRBV7-6 and TRBJ1-1, with no reliable assignment of the D segment. The DNA sequence is as follows: TGTGCCAGCAGCTTAATCGGCGCTGAAGCTTTCTTT. Its product reads: CASSLIGAEAFF.